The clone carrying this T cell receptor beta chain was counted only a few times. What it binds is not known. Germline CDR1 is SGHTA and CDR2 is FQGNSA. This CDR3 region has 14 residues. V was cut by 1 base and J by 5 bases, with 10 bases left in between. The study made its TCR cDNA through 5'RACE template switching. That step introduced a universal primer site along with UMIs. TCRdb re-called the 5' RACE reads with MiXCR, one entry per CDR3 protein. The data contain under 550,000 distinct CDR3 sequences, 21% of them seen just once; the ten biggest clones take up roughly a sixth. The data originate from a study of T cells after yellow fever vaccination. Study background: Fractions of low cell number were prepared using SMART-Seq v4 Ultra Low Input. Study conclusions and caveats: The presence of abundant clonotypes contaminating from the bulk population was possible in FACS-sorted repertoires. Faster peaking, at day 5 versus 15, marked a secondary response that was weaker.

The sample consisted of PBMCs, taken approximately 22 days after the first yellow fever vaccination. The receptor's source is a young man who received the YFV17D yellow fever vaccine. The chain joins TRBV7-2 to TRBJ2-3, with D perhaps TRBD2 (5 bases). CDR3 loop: CASSLEGDRDTQYF. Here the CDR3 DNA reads TGTGCCAGCAGCTTAGAGGGAGACCGAGATACGCAGTATTTT.